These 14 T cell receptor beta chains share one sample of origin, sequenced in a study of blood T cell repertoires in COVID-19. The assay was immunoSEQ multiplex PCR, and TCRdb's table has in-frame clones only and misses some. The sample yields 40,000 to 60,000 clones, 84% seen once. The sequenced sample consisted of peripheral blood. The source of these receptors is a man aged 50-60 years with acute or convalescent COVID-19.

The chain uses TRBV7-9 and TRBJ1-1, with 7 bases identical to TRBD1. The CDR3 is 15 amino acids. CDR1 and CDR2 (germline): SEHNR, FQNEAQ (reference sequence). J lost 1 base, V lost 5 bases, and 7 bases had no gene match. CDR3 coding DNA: TGTGCCAGCAGCCCAGGACAGGCGCCGAACACTGAAGCTTTCTTT. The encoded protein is CASSPGQAPNTEAFF.

The chain's CDR3 is CASSSRGPGEKLFF. The CDR3 DNA sequence: TGTGCCAGCAGCTCCAGGGGGCCCGGTGAAAAACTGTTTTTT. This chain connects TRBV5-6 to TRBJ1-4, with 8 positions matching TRBD1. Germline CDR1 reads SGHDT; CDR2 reads YYEEEE. The length of the CDR3 is 14 residues. Losses at the gene ends were 3 bases for V and 7 bases for J; bases not matched to a gene: 5.

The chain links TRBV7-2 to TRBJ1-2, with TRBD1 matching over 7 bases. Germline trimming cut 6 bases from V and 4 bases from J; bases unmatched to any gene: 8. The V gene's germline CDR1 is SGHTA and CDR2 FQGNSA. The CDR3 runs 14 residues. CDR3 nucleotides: TGTGCCAGCAGGGGAAACCGACAGGGCTATGGCTACACCTTC. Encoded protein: CASRGNRQGYGYTF.

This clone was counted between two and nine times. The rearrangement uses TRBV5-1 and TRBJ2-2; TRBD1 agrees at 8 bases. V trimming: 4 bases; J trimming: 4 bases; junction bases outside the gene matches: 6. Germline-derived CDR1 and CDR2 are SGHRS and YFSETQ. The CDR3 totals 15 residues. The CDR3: CASSPGTGFTGELFF. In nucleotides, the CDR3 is TGCGCCAGCAGCCCCGGGACAGGATTCACCGGGGAGCTGTTTTTT.

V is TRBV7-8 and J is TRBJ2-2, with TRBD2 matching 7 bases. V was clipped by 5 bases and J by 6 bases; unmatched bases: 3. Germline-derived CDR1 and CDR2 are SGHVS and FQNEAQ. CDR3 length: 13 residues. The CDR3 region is CASSALASGELFF. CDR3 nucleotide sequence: TGTGCCAGCAGCGCACTAGCGTCCGGGGAGCTGTTTTTT.

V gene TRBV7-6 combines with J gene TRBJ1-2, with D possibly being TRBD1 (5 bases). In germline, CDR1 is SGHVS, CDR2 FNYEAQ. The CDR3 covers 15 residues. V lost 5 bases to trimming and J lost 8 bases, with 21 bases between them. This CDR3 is CASSPRGRNSGGYTF. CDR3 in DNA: TGTGCCAGCAGCCCTCGGGGGAGGAATTCGGGAGGCTACACCTTC.

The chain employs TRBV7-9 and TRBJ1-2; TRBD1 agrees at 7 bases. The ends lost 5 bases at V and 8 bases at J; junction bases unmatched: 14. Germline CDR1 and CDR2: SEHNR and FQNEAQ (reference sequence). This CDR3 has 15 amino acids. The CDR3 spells CASSPPRDRRGGYTF. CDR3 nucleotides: TGTGCCAGCAGCCCCCCCCGGGACAGACGAGGGGGCTACACCTTC. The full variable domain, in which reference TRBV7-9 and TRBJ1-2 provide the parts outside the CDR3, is DTGVSQNPRHKITKRGQNVTFRCDPISEHNRLYWYRQTLGQGPEFLTYFQNEAQLEKSRLLSDRFSAERPKGSFSTLEIQRTEQGDSAMYLCASSPPRDRRGGYTFGSGTRLTVV.

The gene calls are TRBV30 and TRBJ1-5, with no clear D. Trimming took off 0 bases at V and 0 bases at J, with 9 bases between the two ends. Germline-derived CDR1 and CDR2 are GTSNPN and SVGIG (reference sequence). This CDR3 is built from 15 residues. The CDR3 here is CAWSVHSFSNQPQHF. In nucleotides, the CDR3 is TGTGCCTGGAGTGTACACAGCTTTAGCAATCAGCCCCAGCATTTT. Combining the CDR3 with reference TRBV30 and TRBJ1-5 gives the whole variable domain SQTIHQWPATLVQPVGSPLSLECTVEGTSNPNLYWYRQAAGRGLQLLFYSVGIGQISSEVPQNLSASRPQDRQFILSSKKLLLSDSGFYLCAWSVHSFSNQPQHFGDGTRLSIL.

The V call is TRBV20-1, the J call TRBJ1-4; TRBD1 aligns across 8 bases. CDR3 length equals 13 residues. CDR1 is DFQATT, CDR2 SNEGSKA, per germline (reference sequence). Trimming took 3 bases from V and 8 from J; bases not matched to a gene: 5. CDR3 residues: CSASRRGHEKLFF. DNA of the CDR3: TGCAGTGCTAGTCGCAGGGGGCACGAAAAACTGTTTTTT.

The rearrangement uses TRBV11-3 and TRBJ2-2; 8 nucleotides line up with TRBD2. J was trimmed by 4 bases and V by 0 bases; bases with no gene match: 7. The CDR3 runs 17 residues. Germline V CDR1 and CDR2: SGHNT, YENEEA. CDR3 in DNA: TGTGCCAGCAGCTTAGATGGGGCGGGAGGTTTCACCGGGGAGCTGTTTTTT. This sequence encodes CASSLDGAGGFTGELFF.

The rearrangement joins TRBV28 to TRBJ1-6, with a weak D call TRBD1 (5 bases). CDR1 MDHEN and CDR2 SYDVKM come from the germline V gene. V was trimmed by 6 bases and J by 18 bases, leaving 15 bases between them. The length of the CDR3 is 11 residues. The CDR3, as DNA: TGTGCCAGCAGCTCGGACATTAAGCCCCACTTT. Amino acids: CASSSDIKPHF.

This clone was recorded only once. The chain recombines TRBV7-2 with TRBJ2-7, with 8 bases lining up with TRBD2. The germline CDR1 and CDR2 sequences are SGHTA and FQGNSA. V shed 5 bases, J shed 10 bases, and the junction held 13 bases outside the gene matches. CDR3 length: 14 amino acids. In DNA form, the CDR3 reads TGTGCCAGCAGCGCAACCAAGGTCCGGGGGGGCCAGTACTTC. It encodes CASSATKVRGGQYF.

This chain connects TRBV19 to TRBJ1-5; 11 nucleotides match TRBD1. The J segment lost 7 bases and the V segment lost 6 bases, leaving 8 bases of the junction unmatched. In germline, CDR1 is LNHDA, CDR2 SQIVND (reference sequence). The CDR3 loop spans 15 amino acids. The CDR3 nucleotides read TGTGCCAGTAGCCCGGACAGGGGGCAGGGACAGCCCCAGCATTTT. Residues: CASSPDRGQGQPQHF.

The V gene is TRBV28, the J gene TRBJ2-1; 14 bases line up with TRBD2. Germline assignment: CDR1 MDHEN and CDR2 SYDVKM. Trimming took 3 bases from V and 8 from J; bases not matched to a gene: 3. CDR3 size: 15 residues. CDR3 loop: CASSLGLAGVHEQFF. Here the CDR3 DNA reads TGTGCCAGCAGTTTGGGACTAGCGGGAGTGCATGAGCAGTTCTTC.